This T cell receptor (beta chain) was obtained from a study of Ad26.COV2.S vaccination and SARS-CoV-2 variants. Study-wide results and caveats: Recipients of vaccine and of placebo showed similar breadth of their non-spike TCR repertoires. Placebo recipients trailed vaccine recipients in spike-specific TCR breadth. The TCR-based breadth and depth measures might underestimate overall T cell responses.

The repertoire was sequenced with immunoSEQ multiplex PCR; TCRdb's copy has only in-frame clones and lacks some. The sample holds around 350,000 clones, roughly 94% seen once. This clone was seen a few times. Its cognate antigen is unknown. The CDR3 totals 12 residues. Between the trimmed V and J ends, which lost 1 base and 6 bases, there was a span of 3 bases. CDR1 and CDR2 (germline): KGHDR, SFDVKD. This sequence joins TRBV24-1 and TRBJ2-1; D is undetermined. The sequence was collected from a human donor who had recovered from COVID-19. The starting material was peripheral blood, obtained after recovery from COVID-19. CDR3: CATSDFGNEQFF. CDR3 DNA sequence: TGTGCCACCAGTGATTTCGGCAATGAGCAGTTCTTC.